The table lists the clone carrying this T cell receptor (beta chain) with many counts. Antigen unknown. Stable hyperthyroidism denotes an absence of ophthalmopathy throughout 18 months of follow-up. The diagnosis was founded upon clinical symptoms, serum thyroxine, TRAb, thyroid ultrasound and orbital computed tomography. CDR3 regions of TCR beta were amplified from RNA transcripts. HTBI-primed first-round RT-PCR preceded second-round multiplex PCR. TCRdb re-called the multiplex PCR reads with MiXCR, one entry per CDR3 protein. Of roughly 420,000 distinct CDR3 sequences in the sample, roughly 20% were seen once. This CDR3 has 13 residues. V shed 5 bases, J shed 0 bases, and the junction held 3 bases outside the gene matches. In germline, CDR1 is DFQATT, CDR2 SNEGSKA (reference sequence). The data were taken from a study of Graves' ophthalmopathy and Graves' hyperthyroidism. Regarding the study as a whole: With about 71% sensitivity and approximately 72% specificity, the model predicted ophthalmopathy progression. Thyroid clonotypes that were expanded above 0.001 frequency mostly also appeared in blood.

Sequenced input: peripheral blood. This clonotype was sampled from a woman under 30 with stable Graves' hyperthyroidism. The chain has TRBV20-1 and TRBJ2-7, with 8 bases identical to TRBD2. The CDR3 sequence: CSAASGSSYEQYF. Written as DNA, the CDR3 is TGCAGTGCTGCAAGCGGGAGCTCCTACGAGCAGTACTTC.